The 18 T cell receptor beta chains below were found in one sample sequenced in a study of glioma-infiltrating T cells (dated by TCRdb to about 2016). Sequencing instrument: Illumina MiSeq. The iRepertoire nested amplicon-rescue multiplex PCR (arm-PCR) platform was used to amplify TCR alpha and beta CDR3 regions from RNA. Starting from the raw public reads, TCRdb applied fastp trimming at Q25, assembled clones with MiXCR and retained in-frame beta chains. Rows matching on CDR3 protein sequence are summarized as one entry with the most common DNA and genes. The table for this sample lists some 10,000 distinct CDR3 sequences; roughly 53% of them were counted only once. The ten largest clones add up to around 21% of the sample. The sample consisted of glioma tissue, nonneoplastic brain tissue, or PBMCs (not recorded which). The source of these receptors is a human donor with low-grade glioma or glioblastoma, undergoing nonglioma brain surgery, or in good health (not recorded which).

This clonotype was recorded many times. The chain is built from TRBV19 and TRBJ2-5; D is possibly TRBD1 (5 bases). Germline V gene sequence: CDR1 LNHDA, CDR2 SQIVND (reference sequence). The CDR3 contains 15 residues. Trimming cost V 3 bases and J 4 bases, with 15 bases left between them. CDR3 amino acids: CASSMSPLGAETQYF. The CDR3 DNA follows: TGTGCCAGTAGTATGTCACCCCTAGGGGCAGAGACCCAGTACTTC.

The chain is built from TRBV28 and TRBJ2-1, with 10 bases lining up with TRBD1. V lost 7 bases to trimming and J lost 5 bases; unmatched junction nucleotides: 8. The CDR3 sequence is 15 residues long. Germline CDR1 MDHEN, CDR2 SYDVKM. This CDR3 is CASISRDRGNNEQFF. DNA of the CDR3: TGTGCCAGCATTTCCCGGGACAGGGGTAACAATGAGCAGTTCTTC. The complete variable domain, with remaining parts taken from reference TRBV28 and TRBJ2-1, reads DVKVTQSSRYLVKRTGEKVFLECVQDMDHENMFWYRQDPGLGLRLIYFSYDVKMKEKGDIPEGYSVSREKKERFSLILESASTNQTSMYLCASISRDRGNNEQFFGPGTRLTVL.

This clonotype was found many times. The CDR3 bases are TGCAGCGTTGCGGCCCACAGGGTGAGCTCCTACAATGAGCAGTTCTTC. Its protein product is CSVAAHRVSSYNEQFF. This sequence joins TRBV29-1 and TRBJ2-1, with a possible D match to TRBD1 (6 bases). This CDR3 is built from 16 residues. CDR1 and CDR2 from the germline V gene are SQVTM and ANQGSEA. The germline V and J ends were trimmed by 4 bases and 0 bases, with 16 bases remaining between them.

On this clonotype itself: One junction end disagrees with the germline gene, perhaps due to a read error. This sequence joins TRBV11-1 and TRBJ1-1, with D hard to call. CDR3 length equals 14 residues. Germline V CDR1 and CDR2: SGHAT, FQDESV (reference sequence). The CDR3 nucleotides are TGTGCCAGCCAAGACAAACGAGGGCTATATGAAGCTTTTTTT. Encoded protein: CASQDKRGLYEAFF.

The V call is TRBV2, the J call TRBJ1-1; the D gene is possibly TRBD1 (5 bases). The CDR3 runs 12 residues. Germline V CDR1 and CDR2: SNHLY, FYNNEI. V was clipped by 9 bases and J by 0 bases, with 8 bases between them. The CDR3 sequence: CARRGLNTEAFF. Written as DNA, the CDR3 is TGTGCCAGAAGGGGATTGAACACTGAAGCTTTCTTT.

This clonotype is classed as medium-sized (0.01 to 0.1%). The chain couples TRBV10-3 to TRBJ1-5; TRBD1 matches 12 bases. V shed 8 bases, J shed 7 bases, and the junction held 6 bases outside the gene matches. The germline gives CDR1 ENHRY, CDR2 SYGVKD. The CDR3 spans 14 residues. CDR3 sequence reads: CAIGGQGAGQPQHF. CDR3 nucleotide sequence: TGTGCCATCGGGGGACAGGGGGCTGGCCAGCCCCAGCATTTT.

This clonotype rates as medium-sized (0.01 to 0.1%). V gene TRBV12-3 or TRBV12-4 combines with J gene TRBJ1-1; unclear D gene. The CDR3 is 14 amino acids. Trimming took 3 bases from V and 0 from J, leaving 8 bases between them. CDR3 amino acids: CASSFNGLNTEAFF. As DNA, the CDR3 is TGTGCCAGCAGTTTTAACGGCTTGAACACTGAAGCTTTCTTT.

This clonotype is labeled medium-sized (0.01 to 0.1%). The chain combines TRBV4-3 with TRBJ2-7; the match to TRBD2 covers 7 bases. This CDR3 has 17 amino acids. The trim removed 1 base at V and 6 bases at J, leaving 15 bases unmatched. CDR1 and CDR2 (germline): LGHNA, YSLEER. CDR3 in amino acids: CASSQVYIPGRTGEQYF. Written as DNA, the CDR3 is TGCGCCAGCAGCCAAGTTTATATCCCCGGGAGGACCGGCGAGCAGTACTTC.

The J gene is TRBJ2-1, the V gene TRBV6-2 or TRBV6-3; D might be TRBD2 (6 bases). The length of the CDR3 is 18 residues. The V end lost 2 bases, the J end lost 2 bases, and 19 bases lay between the germline ends. CDR1 MNHEY and CDR2 SVGEGT come from the germline V gene. The CDR3: CASSYTLVGGVPYNEQFF. The CDR3 DNA follows: TGTGCCAGCAGTTACACTCTAGTGGGAGGCGTGCCCTACAATGAGCAGTTCTTC.

By share of the sample, this clonotype is medium-sized. The CDR3 DNA follows: TGCAGTGCTAGCGAGGGTGCAGTGGGAGGCTACACCTTC. This codes for CSASEGAVGGYTF. The chain recombines TRBV20-1 with TRBJ1-2; D gene unclear. V was cut by 3 bases and J by 8 bases, with 16 bases left in between. From germline, CDR1 is DFQATT and CDR2 SNEGSKA (reference sequence). CDR3 length: 13 amino acids.

The chain recombines TRBV2 with TRBJ1-5; TRBD1 matches 7 bases. V was pared by 4 bases and J by 5 bases, with 8 bases of the junction left unmatched. CDR3 length: 15 residues. Per germline, CDR1 SNHLY and CDR2 FYNNEI. The CDR3 DNA sequence: TGTGCCAGCAGTGGTACAGGGGTTAATCATCAGCCCCAGCATTTT. The encoded protein is CASSGTGVNHQPQHF. Full variable domain (rest looked up from reference TRBV2 and TRBJ1-5): EPEVTQTPSHQVTQMGQEVILRCVPISNHLYFYWYRQILGQKVEFLVSFYNNEISEKSEIFDDQFSVERPDGSNFTLKIRSTKLEDSAMYFCASSGTGVNHQPQHFGDGTRLSIL.

About this clonotype itself: A much bigger clone sits one base away, suggesting this may be a read error. Here the CDR3 omits its conserved ending phenylalanine or tryptophan, so a read error is the likely source. This chain joins TRBV18 and TRBJ1-1; a weak D match, TRBD1 (5 bases). Trimming stripped 4 bases from V and 3 bases from J, with 15 bases between. Per the germline V gene, CDR1 is KGHSH and CDR2 is LQKENI. The CDR3 extends over 15 amino acids. The CDR3 sequence: CASSQQVPWDTEAFL. The CDR3 bases are TGTGCCAGCTCACAACAGGTGCCCTGGGACACTGAAGCTTTCCTT.

This clonotype is labeled medium-sized. V is TRBV6-6 and J is TRBJ2-3; no clear D gene. The CDR3 has 15 residues. With 0 bases removed from V and 5 bases from J, the gap between germline ends came to 12 bases. The germline gives CDR1 MNHNY, CDR2 SVGAGI (reference sequence). The CDR3 DNA is TGTGCCAGCAGTTACTCTGGCCAATCCAGAGATACGCAGTATTTT. This translates into CASSYSGQSRDTQYF.

Regarding this clonotype: The junction and the germline gene differ at one end; a read error may be behind it. The rearrangement uses TRBV6-4 and TRBJ2-3; the D gene could be TRBD1 or TRBD2 (6 bases each). Germline V gives CDR1 MRHNA, CDR2 SNTAGT. This CDR3 has 16 amino acids. Written as DNA, the CDR3 is TGTGCCAGCAGTGAGAAGGGGGGATCGGGCACAGATACGAAGTATTTT. This gives the protein CASSEKGGSGTDTKYF.

Comments on this clonotype: An end of the junction does not agree with germline; a read error may underlie this. The rearrangement joins TRBV4-1 to TRBJ2-5; D not resolved. The CDR3 covers 17 residues. The germline CDR1 and CDR2 sequences are MGHRA and YSYEKL. In DNA, the CDR3 is TGCGCCAGCAGCCGCCCCTCCAAGGAAGAAAATCAAGAGAACCAGTACTTC. Protein product: CASSRPSKEENQENQYF.

This clonotype has only one observation. The chain links TRBV7-9 to TRBJ2-1; D unresolved. The CDR3 covers 14 residues. Germline CDR1 reads SEHNR; CDR2 reads FQNEAQ (reference sequence). CDR3: CVGSSPQSGNEQFF. CDR3 bases: TGTGTCGGCAGCTCCCCCCAATCGGGCAATGAGCAGTTCTTC.

By sample share, this clonotype is medium-sized (0.01 to 0.1%). J is TRBJ1-5 and V is TRBV20-1; D is perhaps TRBD1 (6 bases). The CDR3 has 13 amino acids. V shed 5 bases and J shed 3 bases, with 11 bases lying between them. CDR1 DFQATT and CDR2 SNEGSKA come from the germline V gene (reference sequence). CDR3 nucleotide sequence: TGCAGTGCTTTTCGACAGGTCAATCAGCCCCAGCATTTT. It yields the protein CSAFRQVNQPQHF.

The chain joins TRBV15 to TRBJ1-5; D unresolved. Trimming stripped 6 bases from V and 4 bases from J, with 10 bases between. Per germline, CDR1 LNHNV and CDR2 YYDKDF (reference sequence). This CDR3 region has 13 residues. In DNA form, the CDR3 reads TGTGCCACCAGAGAATGGAAAAATCAGCCCCAGCATTTT. Its translation: CATREWKNQPQHF.